Listed below are T cell receptor beta chains from one sample, sequenced in a study of blood T cell repertoires in COVID-19. The protocol was immunoSEQ multiplex PCR, while the TCRdb copy is restricted to in-frame clones and leaves out a portion. The repertoire includes 79,000 or so clones, 75% to 90% of them detected once, and 15% to 20% sits in the top ten. Material for sequencing was peripheral blood. The receptors shown here come from a human donor in a cohort sampled during active COVID-19. Each CDR3 is given with its conserved first and last residue. The D gene is left open where the match is weak. Clone size is given for some rows only: seen once, a few or many times, or a class if the clone is expanded.

j_call: TRBJ2-5
clone_size: once
v_call: TRBV6-5
d_call: TRBD2
cdr3_aa: CASSQRTSGRKTQYF
cdr3_nt: TGTGCCAGCAGCCAACGGACTAGCGGGAGAAAGACCCAGTACTTC

j_call: TRBJ2-1
clone_size: NA
v_call: TRBV7-9
d_call: TRBD1
cdr3_aa: CASSFRDRDNNEQFF
cdr3_nt: TGTGCCAGCAGCTTCCGGGACAGGGATAACAATGAGCAGTTCTTC

j_call: TRBJ2-7
clone_size: NA
v_call: TRBV4-3
d_call: TRBD2
cdr3_aa: CASSQATSGEAQYEQYF
cdr3_nt: TGCGCCAGCAGCCAAGCGACTAGCGGGGAAGCCCAATACGAGCAGTACTTC

j_call: TRBJ2-3
clone_size: NA
v_call: TRBV5-8
d_call: TRBD1
cdr3_aa: CASSSGTDPTDTQYF
cdr3_nt: TGTGCCAGCAGCTCCGGGACAGACCCCACAGATACGCAGTATTTT

j_call: TRBJ2-1
clone_size: NA
v_call: TRBV5-4
d_call: TRBD1
cdr3_aa: CASSSGQGVHEQFF
cdr3_nt: TGTGCCAGCAGCTCGGGTCAGGGGGTTCATGAGCAGTTCTTC

j_call: TRBJ2-7
clone_size: NA
v_call: TRBV4-1
d_call: TRBD1
cdr3_aa: CASSRSAGGLYEQYF
cdr3_nt: TGCGCCAGCAGCCGGTCGGCAGGGGGCTTGTACGAGCAGTACTTC

j_call: TRBJ1-5
clone_size: NA
v_call: TRBV7-2
d_call: NA
cdr3_aa: CASSLLRQPQHF
cdr3_nt: TGTGCCAGCAGCTTATTGCGCCAGCCCCAGCATTTT

j_call: TRBJ1-1
clone_size: NA
v_call: TRBV7-9
d_call: TRBD1
cdr3_aa: CASSYGTGSTEAFF
cdr3_nt: TGTGCCAGCAGCTACGGGACAGGGAGCACTGAAGCTTTCTTT

j_call: TRBJ2-1
clone_size: NA
v_call: TRBV27
d_call: TRBD1
cdr3_aa: CASSPRTGADEQFF
cdr3_nt: TGTGCCAGCAGTCCTCGGACAGGGGCCGATGAGCAGTTCTTC

j_call: TRBJ1-1
clone_size: once
v_call: TRBV11-1
d_call: NA
cdr3_aa: CASSYRGTGTEAFF
cdr3_nt: TGTGCCAGCAGTTATAGGGGGACCGGCACTGAAGCTTTCTTT

j_call: TRBJ1-6
clone_size: NA
v_call: TRBV9
d_call: NA
cdr3_aa: CASSVGQGRNSPLHF
cdr3_nt: TGTGCCAGCAGCGTAGGGCAGGGGCGGAATTCACCCCTCCACTTT

j_call: TRBJ1-1
clone_size: NA
v_call: TRBV18
d_call: NA
cdr3_aa: CASSPLTAENTEAFF
cdr3_nt: TGTGCCAGCTCACCCCTGACAGCAGAGAACACTGAAGCTTTCTTT

j_call: TRBJ2-3
clone_size: once
v_call: TRBV5-5
d_call: TRBD1
cdr3_aa: CASSWRTGRTDTQYF
cdr3_nt: TGTGCCAGCAGCTGGCGGACAGGGCGCACAGATACGCAGTATTTT

j_call: TRBJ1-2
clone_size: NA
v_call: TRBV4-1
d_call: TRBD1
cdr3_aa: CASRSTGGAGGYTF
cdr3_nt: TGCGCCAGCAGATCTACAGGGGGCGCGGGGGGCTACACCTTC

j_call: TRBJ1-4
clone_size: NA
v_call: TRBV7-9
d_call: TRBD1
cdr3_aa: CASSSDPGQGREKLFF
cdr3_nt: TGTGCCAGCAGCTCCGATCCGGGACAGGGGAGAGAAAAACTGTTTTTT

j_call: TRBJ2-7
clone_size: NA
v_call: TRBV11-2
d_call: TRBD1
cdr3_aa: CASSLVRGQGEQYF
cdr3_nt: TGTGCCAGCAGCTTAGTCAGGGGGCAGGGCGAGCAGTACTTC

j_call: TRBJ2-2
clone_size: once
v_call: TRBV10-1
d_call: TRBD1
cdr3_aa: CASSPVPGGDGSNTGELFF
cdr3_nt: TGCGCCAGCAGCCCCGTCCCAGGGGGCGACGGGTCGAACACCGGGGAGCTGTTTTTT

j_call: TRBJ2-4
clone_size: NA
v_call: TRBV6-5
d_call: TRBD1
cdr3_aa: CAIDRELTKNIQYF
cdr3_nt: TGTGCCATCGACAGGGAGCTTACCAAAAACATTCAGTACTTC

j_call: TRBJ2-2
clone_size: NA
v_call: TRBV9
d_call: TRBD2
cdr3_aa: CASSVEAGGTGELFF
cdr3_nt: TGTGCCAGCAGCGTAGAAGCGGGAGGAACCGGGGAGCTGTTTTTT

j_call: TRBJ2-1
clone_size: NA
v_call: TRBV5-1
d_call: NA
cdr3_aa: CASRTTELVWNEQFF
cdr3_nt: TGCGCCAGCAGAACCACGGAGCTAGTCTGGAATGAGCAGTTCTTC

j_call: TRBJ2-2
clone_size: NA
v_call: TRBV10-3
d_call: TRBD1
cdr3_aa: CAISESRGRESGELFF
cdr3_nt: TGTGCCATCAGTGAGTCAAGGGGGCGAGAATCCGGGGAGCTGTTTTTT

j_call: TRBJ2-1
clone_size: NA
v_call: TRBV5-5
d_call: NA
cdr3_aa: CASSLELWNEQFF
cdr3_nt: TGTGCCAGCAGCTTGGAGCTCTGGAATGAGCAGTTCTTC

j_call: TRBJ2-6
clone_size: NA
v_call: TRBV30
d_call: NA
cdr3_aa: CAWIGPGANVLTF
cdr3_nt: TGTGCCTGGATTGGCCCTGGGGCCAACGTCCTGACTTTC

j_call: TRBJ1-4
clone_size: NA
v_call: TRBV18
d_call: TRBD1
cdr3_aa: CASSSGQGLGKLFF
cdr3_nt: TGTGCCAGCTCATCTGGACAGGGGCTCGGAAAACTGTTTTTT

j_call: TRBJ2-7
clone_size: NA
v_call: TRBV12-3/TRBV12-4
d_call: NA
cdr3_aa: CASSPGQYEQYF
cdr3_nt: TGTGCCAGCAGTCCAGGACAGTACGAGCAGTACTTC

j_call: TRBJ1-5
clone_size: NA
v_call: TRBV15
d_call: TRBD1
cdr3_aa: CATSGGALTGVQPQHF
cdr3_nt: TGTGCCACCAGCGGAGGGGCTTTGACAGGGGTTCAGCCCCAGCATTTT

j_call: TRBJ1-2
clone_size: few
v_call: TRBV2
d_call: TRBD1
cdr3_aa: CASNKITGDNYGYTF
cdr3_nt: TGTGCCAGCAATAAAATAACAGGGGACAACTATGGCTACACCTTC

j_call: TRBJ2-1
clone_size: NA
v_call: TRBV7-3
d_call: NA
cdr3_aa: CASSLLSGDNEQFF
cdr3_nt: TGTGCCAGCAGCTTACTGTCGGGGGACAATGAGCAGTTCTTC

j_call: TRBJ2-1
clone_size: NA
v_call: TRBV6-1
d_call: NA
cdr3_aa: CASSEGFEGTHNEQFF
cdr3_nt: TGTGCCAGCAGTGAAGGGTTCGAAGGGACTCACAATGAGCAGTTCTTC

j_call: TRBJ2-5
clone_size: NA
v_call: TRBV11-2
d_call: TRBD1
cdr3_aa: CASSQTQGLQETQYF
cdr3_nt: TGTGCCAGCAGTCAGACACAGGGGTTACAAGAGACCCAGTACTTC

j_call: TRBJ1-6
clone_size: NA
v_call: TRBV6-6
d_call: NA
cdr3_aa: CASLGGSNSPLHF
cdr3_nt: TGTGCCAGCCTGGGGGGAAGTAATTCACCCCTCCACTTT

j_call: TRBJ2-5
clone_size: NA
v_call: TRBV4-1
d_call: TRBD1
cdr3_aa: CASSQLPLTSTGGETQYF
cdr3_nt: TGCGCCAGCAGCCAACTGCCCTTGACTTCGACAGGGGGAGAGACCCAGTACTTC

j_call: TRBJ2-7
clone_size: few
v_call: TRBV7-8
d_call: TRBD2
cdr3_aa: CASSLVASGVSSYEQYF
cdr3_nt: TGTGCCAGCAGCTTAGTGGCTAGCGGGGTCTCCTCCTACGAGCAGTACTTC

j_call: TRBJ1-2
clone_size: NA
v_call: TRBV27
d_call: NA
cdr3_aa: CASSRGGERGLEGYTF
cdr3_nt: TGTGCCAGCAGTCGCGGGGGGGAGAGGGGACTTGAGGGCTACACCTTC

j_call: TRBJ2-1
clone_size: NA
v_call: TRBV18
d_call: TRBD1
cdr3_aa: CASSPLGQGVYNEQFF
cdr3_nt: TGTGCCAGCTCACCCCTAGGACAGGGGGTTTACAATGAGCAGTTCTTC

j_call: TRBJ2-3
clone_size: NA
v_call: TRBV6-1
d_call: TRBD1
cdr3_aa: CASSDRGTGVDTQYF
cdr3_nt: TGTGCCAGCAGTGATCGTGGGACAGGGGTGGATACGCAGTATTTT

j_call: TRBJ2-1
clone_size: NA
v_call: TRBV2
d_call: TRBD2
cdr3_aa: CASSVETSGRDSSYNEQFF
cdr3_nt: TGTGCCAGCAGTGTCGAAACTAGCGGGAGGGACAGCTCCTACAATGAGCAGTTCTTC

j_call: TRBJ2-1
clone_size: NA
v_call: TRBV25-1
d_call: NA
cdr3_aa: CASSSSFPNEQFF
cdr3_nt: TGTGCCAGCAGTTCGTCCTTCCCCAATGAGCAGTTCTTC

j_call: TRBJ1-4
clone_size: NA
v_call: TRBV9
d_call: TRBD1
cdr3_aa: CASSVDRGNEKLFF
cdr3_nt: TGTGCCAGCAGCGTAGACAGGGGAAATGAAAAACTGTTTTTT

j_call: TRBJ2-1
clone_size: NA
v_call: TRBV5-4
d_call: TRBD2
cdr3_aa: CASSLGGTSGYEQFF
cdr3_nt: TGTGCCAGCAGCTTGGGAGGGACTAGCGGTTATGAGCAGTTCTTC

j_call: TRBJ2-7
clone_size: NA
v_call: TRBV9
d_call: TRBD1
cdr3_aa: CASSVGPGQGADEQYF
cdr3_nt: TGTGCCAGCAGCGTAGGGCCGGGACAGGGGGCGGACGAGCAGTACTTC

j_call: TRBJ1-3
clone_size: NA
v_call: TRBV7-2
d_call: TRBD1
cdr3_aa: CASSSPGQGNTIYF
cdr3_nt: TGTGCCAGCAGCTCGCCGGGACAGGGCAACACCATATATTTT

j_call: TRBJ1-1
clone_size: NA
v_call: TRBV7-9
d_call: NA
cdr3_aa: CASTKTGGKDTEAFF
cdr3_nt: TGTGCCAGCACCAAGACGGGGGGAAAGGACACTGAAGCTTTCTTT

j_call: TRBJ1-1
clone_size: NA
v_call: TRBV5-1
d_call: TRBD1
cdr3_aa: CASSALQGRNTEAFF
cdr3_nt: TGCGCCAGCAGCGCCTTACAGGGGCGCAACACTGAAGCTTTCTTT

j_call: TRBJ1-3
clone_size: NA
v_call: TRBV2
d_call: TRBD1
cdr3_aa: CASIGTGARNTIYF
cdr3_nt: TGTGCCAGCATCGGGACAGGGGCACGAAACACCATATATTTT

j_call: TRBJ2-3
clone_size: NA
v_call: TRBV29-1
d_call: TRBD2
cdr3_aa: CSVAWLAGGSSTDTQYF
cdr3_nt: TGCAGCGTTGCGTGGCTAGCGGGAGGCTCGAGCACAGATACGCAGTATTTT

j_call: TRBJ2-7
clone_size: NA
v_call: TRBV5-5
d_call: NA
cdr3_aa: CASRAGIGEYEQYF
cdr3_nt: TGTGCCAGCAGGGCTGGAATAGGGGAATACGAGCAGTACTTC

j_call: TRBJ2-7
clone_size: NA
v_call: TRBV25-1
d_call: NA
cdr3_aa: CASSDATGWYEQYF
cdr3_nt: TGTGCCAGCAGTGACGCAACGGGGTGGTACGAGCAGTACTTC

j_call: TRBJ2-7
clone_size: NA
v_call: TRBV11-3
d_call: TRBD1
cdr3_aa: CASSRRQGKYEQYF
cdr3_nt: TGTGCCAGCAGCAGACGACAGGGCAAATACGAGCAGTACTTC

j_call: TRBJ2-1
clone_size: NA
v_call: TRBV7-8
d_call: TRBD2
cdr3_aa: CASSLSPSGMNNEQFF
cdr3_nt: TGTGCCAGCAGCTTAAGCCCTAGCGGGATGAACAATGAGCAGTTCTTC

j_call: TRBJ2-3
clone_size: NA
v_call: TRBV4-1
d_call: TRBD2
cdr3_aa: CASSHSGGSTDTQYF
cdr3_nt: TGCGCCAGCAGCCACAGCGGGGGAAGCACAGATACGCAGTATTTT

j_call: TRBJ1-3
clone_size: NA
v_call: TRBV6-6
d_call: NA
cdr3_aa: CASSSLDLGNTIYF
cdr3_nt: TGTGCCAGCAGTTCCTTAGATCTCGGAAACACCATATATTTT

j_call: TRBJ1-2
clone_size: NA
v_call: TRBV27
d_call: TRBD1
cdr3_aa: CATTLGQGGGYTF
cdr3_nt: TGTGCCACCACCTTGGGACAGGGCGGTGGCTACACCTTC

j_call: TRBJ2-6
clone_size: few
v_call: TRBV28
d_call: NA
cdr3_aa: CASTPLKIRVSGANVLTF
cdr3_nt: TGTGCCAGCACCCCACTCAAGATCAGGGTCTCAGGGGCCAACGTCCTGACTTTC

j_call: TRBJ2-7
clone_size: NA
v_call: TRBV6-6
d_call: TRBD1
cdr3_aa: CASSSSDRGLYEQYF
cdr3_nt: TGTGCCAGCAGTTCCTCGGACAGGGGGCTTTACGAGCAGTACTTC

j_call: TRBJ1-3
clone_size: once
v_call: TRBV5-1
d_call: NA
cdr3_aa: CASSLAYNSGNTIYF
cdr3_nt: TGCGCCAGCAGCTTGGCCTATAACTCTGGAAACACCATATATTTT

j_call: TRBJ1-4
clone_size: NA
v_call: TRBV4-1
d_call: NA
cdr3_aa: CASSQEGGANEKLFF
cdr3_nt: TGCGCCAGCAGCCAAGAAGGGGGAGCTAATGAAAAACTGTTTTTT